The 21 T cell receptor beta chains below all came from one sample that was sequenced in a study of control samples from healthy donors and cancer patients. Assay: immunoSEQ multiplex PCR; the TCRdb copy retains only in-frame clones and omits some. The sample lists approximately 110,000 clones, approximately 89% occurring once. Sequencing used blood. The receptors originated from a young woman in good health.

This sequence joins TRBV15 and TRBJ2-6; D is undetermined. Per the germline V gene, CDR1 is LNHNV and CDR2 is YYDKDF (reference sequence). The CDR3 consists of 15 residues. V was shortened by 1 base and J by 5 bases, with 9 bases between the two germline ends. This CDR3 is CATSRGTGRANVLTF. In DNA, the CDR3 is TGTGCCACCAGCAGAGGTACCGGACGGGCCAACGTCCTGACTTTC.

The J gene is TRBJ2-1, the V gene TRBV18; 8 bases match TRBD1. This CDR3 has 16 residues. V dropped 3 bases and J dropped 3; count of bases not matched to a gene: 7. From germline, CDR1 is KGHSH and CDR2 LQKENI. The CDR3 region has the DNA TGTGCCAGCTCACCTCCCCGGGACAGGCTCTACAATGAGCAGTTCTTC. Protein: CASSPPRDRLYNEQFF.

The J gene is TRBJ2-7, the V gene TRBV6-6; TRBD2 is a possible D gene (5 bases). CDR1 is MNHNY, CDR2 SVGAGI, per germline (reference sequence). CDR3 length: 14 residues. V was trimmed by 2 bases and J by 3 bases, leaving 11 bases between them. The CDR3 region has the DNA TGTGCCAGCAGTTACCCAGAACTAGGCTACGAGCAGTACTTC. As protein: CASSYPELGYEQYF.

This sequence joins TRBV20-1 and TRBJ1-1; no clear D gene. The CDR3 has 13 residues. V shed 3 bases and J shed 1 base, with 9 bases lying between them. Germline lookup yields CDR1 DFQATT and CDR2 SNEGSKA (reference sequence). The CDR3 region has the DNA TGCAGTGCTAGTTTGGTGTCGAACACTGAAGCTTTCTTT. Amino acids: CSASLVSNTEAFF.

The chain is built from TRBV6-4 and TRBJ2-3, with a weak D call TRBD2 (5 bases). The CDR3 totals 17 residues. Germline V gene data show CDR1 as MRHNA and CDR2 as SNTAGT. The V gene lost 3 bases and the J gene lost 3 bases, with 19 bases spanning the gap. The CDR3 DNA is TGTGCCAGCAGTGAAGGCGGAGGAGCATTTAAAACAGATACGCAGTATTTT. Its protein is CASSEGGGAFKTDTQYF.

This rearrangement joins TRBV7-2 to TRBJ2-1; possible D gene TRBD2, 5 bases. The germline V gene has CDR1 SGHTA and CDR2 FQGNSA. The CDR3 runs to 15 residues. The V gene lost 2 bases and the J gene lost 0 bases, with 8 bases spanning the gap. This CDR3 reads CASSLTRDSYNEQFF. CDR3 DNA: TGTGCCAGCAGCTTAACTCGGGACTCCTACAATGAGCAGTTCTTC.

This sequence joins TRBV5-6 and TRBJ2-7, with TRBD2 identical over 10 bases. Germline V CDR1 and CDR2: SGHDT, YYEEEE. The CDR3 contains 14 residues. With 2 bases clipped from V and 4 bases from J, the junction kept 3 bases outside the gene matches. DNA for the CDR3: TGTGCCAGCAGCTTAGCGGGAGGGCGGTACGAGCAGTACTTC. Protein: CASSLAGGRYEQYF.

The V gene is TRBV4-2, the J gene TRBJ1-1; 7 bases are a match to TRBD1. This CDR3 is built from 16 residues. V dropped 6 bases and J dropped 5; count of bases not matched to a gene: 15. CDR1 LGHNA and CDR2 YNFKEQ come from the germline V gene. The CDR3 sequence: CASRSQGGVVVTEAFF. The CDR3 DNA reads TGTGCCAGCAGATCCCAGGGGGGGGTAGTTGTTACTGAAGCTTTCTTT.

CDR3 loop: CASSPPLGDGYTF. CDR3 coding DNA: TGTGCCAGCTCACCGCCGTTGGGGGATGGCTACACCTTC. The chain employs TRBV18 and TRBJ1-2; D might be TRBD1 (5 bases). This CDR3 comprises 13 residues. Germline CDR1 is KGHSH and CDR2 is LQKENI. Trimming took 3 bases from V and 6 from J, leaving 11 bases between them.

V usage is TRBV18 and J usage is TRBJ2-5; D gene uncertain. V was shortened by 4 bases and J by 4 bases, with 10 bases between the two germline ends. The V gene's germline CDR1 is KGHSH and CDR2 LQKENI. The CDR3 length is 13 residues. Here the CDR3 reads CASSRSTGETQYF. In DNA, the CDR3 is TGTGCCAGCTCACGGTCGACGGGAGAGACCCAGTACTTC.

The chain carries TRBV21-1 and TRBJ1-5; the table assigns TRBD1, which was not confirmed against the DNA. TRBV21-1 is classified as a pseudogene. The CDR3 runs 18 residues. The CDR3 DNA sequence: TGTGCCAGCAGCAAAAACCCTAGGACAGGGTATAGCAATCAGCCCCAGCATTTT. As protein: CASSKNPRTGYSNQPQHF.

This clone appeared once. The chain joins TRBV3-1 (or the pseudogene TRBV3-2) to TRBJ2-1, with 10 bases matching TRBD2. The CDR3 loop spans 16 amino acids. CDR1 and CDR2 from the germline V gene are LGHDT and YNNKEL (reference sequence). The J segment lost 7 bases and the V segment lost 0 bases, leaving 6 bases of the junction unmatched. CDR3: CASSQDGKREGNEQFF. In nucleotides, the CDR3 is TGTGCCAGCAGCCAAGACGGCAAGCGGGAGGGAAATGAGCAGTTCTTC.

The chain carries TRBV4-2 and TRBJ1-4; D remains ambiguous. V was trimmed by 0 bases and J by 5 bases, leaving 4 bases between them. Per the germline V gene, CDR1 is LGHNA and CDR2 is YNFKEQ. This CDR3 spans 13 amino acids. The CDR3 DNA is TGTGCCAGCAGCCAAGATGGGAATGAAAAACTGTTTTTT. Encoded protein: CASSQDGNEKLFF.

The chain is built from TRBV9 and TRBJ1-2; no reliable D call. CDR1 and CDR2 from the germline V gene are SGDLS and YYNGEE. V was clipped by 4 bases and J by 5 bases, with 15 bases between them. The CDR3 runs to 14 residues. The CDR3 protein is CASSPNQLEYGYTF. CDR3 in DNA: TGTGCCAGCAGCCCCAACCAGCTGGAATATGGCTACACCTTC.

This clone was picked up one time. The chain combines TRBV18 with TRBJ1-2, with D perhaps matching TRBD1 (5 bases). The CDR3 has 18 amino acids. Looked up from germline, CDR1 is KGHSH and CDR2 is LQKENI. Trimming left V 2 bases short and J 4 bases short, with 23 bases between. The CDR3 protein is CASSPLGGLGEKIYGYTF. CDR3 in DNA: TGTGCCAGCTCACCATTAGGTGGTTTGGGGGAGAAGATCTATGGCTACACCTTC. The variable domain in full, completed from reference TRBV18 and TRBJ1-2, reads NAGVMQNPRHLVRRRGQEARLRCSPMKGHSHVYWYRQLPEEGLKFMVYLQKENIIDESGMPKERFSAEFPKEGPSILRIQQVVRGDSAAYFCASSPLGGLGEKIYGYTFGSGTRLTVV.

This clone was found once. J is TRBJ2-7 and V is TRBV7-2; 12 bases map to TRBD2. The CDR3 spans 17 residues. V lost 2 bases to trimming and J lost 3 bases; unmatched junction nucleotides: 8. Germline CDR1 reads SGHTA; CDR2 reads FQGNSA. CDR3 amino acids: CASSLFTQGLAGYEQYF. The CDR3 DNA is TGTGCCAGCAGCTTATTCACGCAGGGACTAGCGGGCTACGAGCAGTACTTC.

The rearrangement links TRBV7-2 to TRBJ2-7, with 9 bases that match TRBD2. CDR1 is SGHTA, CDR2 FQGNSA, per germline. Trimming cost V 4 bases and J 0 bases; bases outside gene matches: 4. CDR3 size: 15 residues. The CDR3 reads CASSYLAGLSYEQYF. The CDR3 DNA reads TGTGCCAGCAGCTATCTAGCGGGGCTCTCCTACGAGCAGTACTTC.

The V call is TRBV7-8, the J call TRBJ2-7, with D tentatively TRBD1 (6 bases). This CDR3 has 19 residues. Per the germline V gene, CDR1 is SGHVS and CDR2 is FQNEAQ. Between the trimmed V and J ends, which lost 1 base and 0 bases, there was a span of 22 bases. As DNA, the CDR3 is TGTGCCAGCAGCTTAGTGAGGGCAGGGGCCCCTTCTAGCTCCTACGAGCAGTACTTC. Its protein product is CASSLVRAGAPSSSYEQYF. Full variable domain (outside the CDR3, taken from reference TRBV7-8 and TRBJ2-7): GAGVSQSPRYKVAKRGQDVALRCDPISGHVSLFWYQQALGQGPEFLTYFQNEAQLDKSGLPSDRFFAERPEGSVSTLKIQRTQQEDSAVYLCASSLVRAGAPSSSYEQYFGPGTRLTVT.

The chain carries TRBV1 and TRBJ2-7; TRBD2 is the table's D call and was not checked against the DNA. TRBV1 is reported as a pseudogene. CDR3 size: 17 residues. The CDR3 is CTSSQGVGRGPPNEQYF. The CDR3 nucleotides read TGCACCAGCAGCCAAGGGGTTGGGCGGGGGCCCCCGAACGAGCAGTACTTC.

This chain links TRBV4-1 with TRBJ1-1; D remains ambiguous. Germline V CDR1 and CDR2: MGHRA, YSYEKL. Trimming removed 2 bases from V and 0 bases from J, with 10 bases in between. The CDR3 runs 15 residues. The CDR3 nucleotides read TGCGCCAGCAGCCAACCCCTTTCAATGAACACTGAAGCTTTCTTT. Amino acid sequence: CASSQPLSMNTEAFF.

CDR3 bases: TGTGCCAGCAGCAAGGCGGGGTGGAGAGATACGCAGTATTTT. This sequence encodes CASSKAGWRDTQYF. The V call is TRBV27, the J call TRBJ2-3; possibly TRBD2 for D (6 bases). Germline V gives CDR1 MNHEY, CDR2 SMNVEV (reference sequence). V was clipped by 6 bases and J by 5 bases, with 15 bases between them. The CDR3 consists of 14 residues.